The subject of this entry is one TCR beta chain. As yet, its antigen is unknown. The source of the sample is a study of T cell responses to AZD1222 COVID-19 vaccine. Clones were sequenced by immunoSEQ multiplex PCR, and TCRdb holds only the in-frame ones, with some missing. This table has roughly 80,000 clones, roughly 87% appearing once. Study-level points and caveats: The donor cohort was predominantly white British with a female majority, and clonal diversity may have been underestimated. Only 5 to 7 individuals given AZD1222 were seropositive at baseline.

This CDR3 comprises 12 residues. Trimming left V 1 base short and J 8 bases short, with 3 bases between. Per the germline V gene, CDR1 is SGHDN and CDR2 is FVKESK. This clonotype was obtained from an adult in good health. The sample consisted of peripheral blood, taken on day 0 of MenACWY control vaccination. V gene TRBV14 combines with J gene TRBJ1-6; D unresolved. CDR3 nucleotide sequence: TGTGCCAGCAGCCAAGGACATTCACCCCTCCACTTT. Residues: CASSQGHSPLHF.